This TCR beta chain was sequenced in a study of graft-versus-host responses after intestinal transplantation. As for the study in general: Isolated intestinal, liver-intestinal, or multivisceral transplants were what recipients had.

The V and J ends lost 2 bases and 4 bases respectively, with 6 bases between them. The germline V gene encodes CDR1 MDHEN and CDR2 SYDVKM. This CDR3 comprises 14 residues. For this clone: No antigen is known for it.

Study-wide points: Peak levels of circulating GvH clones tracked with early post-transplant HvG declines. Ileal or blood samples showed some GvH clones first, and such clones were also found in recipient marrow.

Repertoires were generated with immunoSEQ multiplex PCR, while TCRdb's copy carries only in-frame clones and drops some. The table records over 15,000 clones, approximately 88% of them present only once. The input for sequencing was PBMCs, taken 110 days after intestinal transplant. The chain joins TRBV28 to TRBJ1-6; D is unresolved. This sequence was found in a human patient who received an intestinal transplant, so some T cells may come from the graft donor. The CDR3 region has the DNA TGTGCCAGCAGTTTAGGGCTTTATAATTCACCCCTCCACTTT. Protein product: CASSLGLYNSPLHF.